This TCR beta chain stems from a study of metastatic and nonmetastatic thyroid tumors. Across the whole study: Malignant thyroid and benign thyroid patients provided blood and tumor or nodule tissue whose repertoires were compared.

The study's findings and limits: Significantly higher TCR beta diversity was reportedly seen in malignant thyroid tumors than benign nodules, in blood and tumor.

Prior to thyroid surgery, none of the patients had received any treatment. Germline-derived CDR1 and CDR2 are MNHEY and SMNVEV (reference sequence). The V gene lost 6 bases and the J gene lost 2 bases, with 14 bases spanning the gap. There are 14 residues in the CDR3. This clone was seen a few times. The antigen is undetermined. Original analysis: Clinicopathological groups supplied CDR3 differences that were used to build a distant-metastasis classifier for papillary thyroid cancer. TCRdb used MiXCR to call clones anew from the PCR reads. These V and J calls originate from TCRdb's pipeline instead of the authors' own analysis. There are 11,000 to 15,000 clones in the sample; approximately 30% occur only once, and 15% to 25% lies in the top ten.

The chain combines TRBV27 with TRBJ2-7, with no clear D. The source of this sequence is a female donor with papillary thyroid cancer or a benign thyroid nodule (not recorded which). Some clones in this sample may be carry-over from other donors' samples. Sequenced material: tumor tissue. The DNA for the CDR3 is TGTGCCAGCAGCTTTTCACTTGGCCCCTACGAGCAGTACTTC. Protein: CASSFSLGPYEQYF.